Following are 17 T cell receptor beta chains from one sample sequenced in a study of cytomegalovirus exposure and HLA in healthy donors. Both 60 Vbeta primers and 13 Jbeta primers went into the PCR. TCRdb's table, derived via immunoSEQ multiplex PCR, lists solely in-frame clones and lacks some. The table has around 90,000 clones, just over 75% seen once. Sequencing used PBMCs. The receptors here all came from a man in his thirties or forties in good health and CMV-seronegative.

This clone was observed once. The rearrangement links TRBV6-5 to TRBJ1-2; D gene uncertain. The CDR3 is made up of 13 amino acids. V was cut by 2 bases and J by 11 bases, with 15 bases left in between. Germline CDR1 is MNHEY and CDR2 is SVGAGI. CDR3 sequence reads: CASSYGRDLGYTF. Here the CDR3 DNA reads TGTGCCAGCAGTTACGGGAGAGACTTGGGATACACCTTC.

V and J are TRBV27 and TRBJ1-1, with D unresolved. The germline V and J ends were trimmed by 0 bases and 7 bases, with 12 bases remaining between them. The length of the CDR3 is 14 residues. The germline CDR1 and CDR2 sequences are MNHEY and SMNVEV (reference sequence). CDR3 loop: CASSLSPPGDEAFF. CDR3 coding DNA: TGTGCCAGCAGTTTATCGCCCCCCGGAGATGAAGCTTTCTTT.

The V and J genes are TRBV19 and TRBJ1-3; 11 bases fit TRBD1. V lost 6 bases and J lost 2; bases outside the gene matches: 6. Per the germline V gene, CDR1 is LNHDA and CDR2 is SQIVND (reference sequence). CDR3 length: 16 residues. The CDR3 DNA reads TGTGCCAGTAGCGCCGGACAGGGGGCGGCTGGAAACACCATATATTTT. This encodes CASSAGQGAAGNTIYF.

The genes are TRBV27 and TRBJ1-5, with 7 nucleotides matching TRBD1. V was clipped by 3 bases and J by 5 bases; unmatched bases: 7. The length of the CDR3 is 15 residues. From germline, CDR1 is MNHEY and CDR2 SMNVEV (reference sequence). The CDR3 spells CASSLYRGPDQPQHF. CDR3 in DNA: TGTGCCAGCAGTTTGTACAGGGGACCGGATCAGCCCCAGCATTTT.

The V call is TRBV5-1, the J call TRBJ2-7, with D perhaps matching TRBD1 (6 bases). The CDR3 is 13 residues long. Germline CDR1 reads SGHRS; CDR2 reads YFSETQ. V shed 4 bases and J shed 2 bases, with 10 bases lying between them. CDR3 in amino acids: CASSTGPTYEQYF. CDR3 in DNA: TGCGCCAGCAGCACAGGGCCTACCTACGAGCAGTACTTC.

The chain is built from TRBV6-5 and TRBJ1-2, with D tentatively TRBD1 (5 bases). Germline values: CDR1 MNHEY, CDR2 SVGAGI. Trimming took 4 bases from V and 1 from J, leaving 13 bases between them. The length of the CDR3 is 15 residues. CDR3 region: CASSSTDQINYGYTF. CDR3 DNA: TGTGCCAGCAGTTCGACAGACCAAATTAACTATGGCTACACCTTC.

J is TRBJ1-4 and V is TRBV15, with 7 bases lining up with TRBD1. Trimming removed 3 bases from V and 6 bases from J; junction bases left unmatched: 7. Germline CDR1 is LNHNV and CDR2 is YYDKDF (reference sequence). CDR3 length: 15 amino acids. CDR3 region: CATSSRDRNHEKLFF. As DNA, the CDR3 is TGTGCCACCAGCAGCCGGGACAGAAACCATGAAAAACTGTTTTTT.

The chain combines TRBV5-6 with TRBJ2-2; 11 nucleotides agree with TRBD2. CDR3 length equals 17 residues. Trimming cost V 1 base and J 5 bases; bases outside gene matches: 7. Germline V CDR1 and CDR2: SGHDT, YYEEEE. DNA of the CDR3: TGTGCCAGCAGCTTGATTAGCGGGGGGGCCGGGACCGGGGAGCTGTTTTTT. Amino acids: CASSLISGGAGTGELFF.

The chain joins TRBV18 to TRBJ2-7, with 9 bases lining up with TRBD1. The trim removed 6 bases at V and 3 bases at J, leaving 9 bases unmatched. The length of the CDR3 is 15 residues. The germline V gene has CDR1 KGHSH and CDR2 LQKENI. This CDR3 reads CASSYTGTGYYEQYV. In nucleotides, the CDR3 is TGTGCCAGCTCTTATACCGGGACAGGGTACTACGAGCAGTACGTC.

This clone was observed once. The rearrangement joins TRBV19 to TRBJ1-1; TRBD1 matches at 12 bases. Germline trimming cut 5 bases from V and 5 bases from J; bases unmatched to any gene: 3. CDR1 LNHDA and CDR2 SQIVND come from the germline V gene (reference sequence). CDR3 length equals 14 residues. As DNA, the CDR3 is TGTGCCAGTAGTGGGACAGGGGGCGCGACTGAAGCTTTCTTT. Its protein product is CASSGTGGATEAFF.

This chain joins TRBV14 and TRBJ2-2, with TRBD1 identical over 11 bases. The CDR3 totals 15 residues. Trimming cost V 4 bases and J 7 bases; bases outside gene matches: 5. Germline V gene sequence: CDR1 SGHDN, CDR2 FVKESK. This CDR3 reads CASSRTGGVYGELFF. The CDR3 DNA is TGTGCCAGCAGCCGGACAGGGGGCGTTTACGGGGAGCTGTTTTTT.

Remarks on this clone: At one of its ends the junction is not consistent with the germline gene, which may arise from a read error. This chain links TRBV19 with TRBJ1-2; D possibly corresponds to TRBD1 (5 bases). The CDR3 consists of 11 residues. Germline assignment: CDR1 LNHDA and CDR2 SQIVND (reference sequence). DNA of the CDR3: TGTGCCAGTAGTTTCAATGACAGAAGGGCCTTC. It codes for CASSFNDRRAF.

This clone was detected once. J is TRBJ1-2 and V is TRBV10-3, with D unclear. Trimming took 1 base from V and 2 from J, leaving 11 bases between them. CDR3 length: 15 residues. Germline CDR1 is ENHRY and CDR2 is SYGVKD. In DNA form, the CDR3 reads TGTGCCATCAGTGAGTGGGTGGCAGGCAACTATGGCTACACCTTC. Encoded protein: CAISEWVAGNYGYTF.

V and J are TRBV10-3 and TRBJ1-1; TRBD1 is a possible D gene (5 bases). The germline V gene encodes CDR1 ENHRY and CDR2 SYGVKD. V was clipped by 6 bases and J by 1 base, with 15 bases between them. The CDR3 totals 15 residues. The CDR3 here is CAISLSGTGNTEAFF. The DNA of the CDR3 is TGTGCCATCAGCCTATCCGGGACTGGGAACACTGAAGCTTTCTTT.

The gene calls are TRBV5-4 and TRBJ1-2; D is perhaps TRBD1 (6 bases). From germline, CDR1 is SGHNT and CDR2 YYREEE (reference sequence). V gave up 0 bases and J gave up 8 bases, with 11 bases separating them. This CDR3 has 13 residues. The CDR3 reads CASSLANRVGYTF. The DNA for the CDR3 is TGTGCCAGCAGCTTGGCGAACAGGGTCGGCTACACCTTC.

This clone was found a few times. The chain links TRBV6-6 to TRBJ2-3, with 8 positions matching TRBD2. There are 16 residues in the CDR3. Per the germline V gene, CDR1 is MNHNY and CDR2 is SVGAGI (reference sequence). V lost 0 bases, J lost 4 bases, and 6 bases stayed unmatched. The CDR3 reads CASSYSRPGRADTQYF. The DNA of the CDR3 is TGTGCCAGCAGTTACTCACGTCCCGGGAGGGCAGATACGCAGTATTTT.

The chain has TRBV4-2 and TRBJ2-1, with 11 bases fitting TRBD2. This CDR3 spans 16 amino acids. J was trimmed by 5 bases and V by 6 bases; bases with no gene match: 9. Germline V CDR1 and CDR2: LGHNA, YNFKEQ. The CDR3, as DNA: TGTGCCAGCAGTCGGGGAACTAGCGGGGGACACAATGAGCAGTTCTTC. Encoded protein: CASSRGTSGGHNEQFF.